This record concerns one T cell receptor (beta chain) sequence. Produced via immunoSEQ multiplex PCR; TCRdb's table is partial and in-frame only. Seen here are 120,000 to 150,000 clones, approximately 94% observed once, and the top ten hold 13%. V was cut by 5 bases and J by 3 bases, with 11 bases left in between. This CDR3 region has 13 residues. Germline CDR1 reads SGHAT; CDR2 reads FQNNGV. This specimen comes from a study of control samples from healthy donors and cancer patients. The gene calls are TRBV11-2 and TRBJ2-7; D is uncertain. The receptor was isolated from a middle-aged man in good health. The sample taken for sequencing was blood. The CDR3 nucleotides are TGTGCCAGCAGCCCCGGGTTCAACTACGAGCAGTACTTC. It is translated as CASSPGFNYEQYF.